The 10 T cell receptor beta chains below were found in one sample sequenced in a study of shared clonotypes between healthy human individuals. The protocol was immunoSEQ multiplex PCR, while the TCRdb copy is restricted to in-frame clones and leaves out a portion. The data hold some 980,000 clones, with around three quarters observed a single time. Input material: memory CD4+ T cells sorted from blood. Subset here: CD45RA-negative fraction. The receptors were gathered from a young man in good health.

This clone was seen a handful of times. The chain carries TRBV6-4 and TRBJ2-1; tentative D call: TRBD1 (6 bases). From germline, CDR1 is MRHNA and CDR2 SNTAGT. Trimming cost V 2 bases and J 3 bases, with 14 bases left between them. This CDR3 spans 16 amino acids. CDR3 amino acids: CASSDTSGTLYNEQFF. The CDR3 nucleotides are TGTGCCAGCAGTGACACTTCCGGGACACTCTACAATGAGCAGTTCTTC.

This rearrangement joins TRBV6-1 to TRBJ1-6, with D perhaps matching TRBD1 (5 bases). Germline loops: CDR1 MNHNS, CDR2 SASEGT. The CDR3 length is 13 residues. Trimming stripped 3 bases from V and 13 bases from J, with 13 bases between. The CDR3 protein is CASSDVQEGPLHF. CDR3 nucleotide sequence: TGTGCCAGCAGTGATGTCCAAGAGGGGCCCCTCCACTTT.

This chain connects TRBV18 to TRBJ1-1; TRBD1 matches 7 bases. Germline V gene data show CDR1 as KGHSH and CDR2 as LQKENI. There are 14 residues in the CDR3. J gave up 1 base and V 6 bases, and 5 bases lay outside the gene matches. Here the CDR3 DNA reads TGTGCCAGCTCGGGGGACAGACAGAACACTGAAGCTTTCTTT. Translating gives CASSGDRQNTEAFF.

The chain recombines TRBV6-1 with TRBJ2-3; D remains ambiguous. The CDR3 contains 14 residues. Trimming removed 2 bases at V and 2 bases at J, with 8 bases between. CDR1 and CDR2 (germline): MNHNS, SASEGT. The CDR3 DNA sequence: TGTGCCAGCAGTGAACGACCCCTCACAGATACGCAGTATTTT. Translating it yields CASSERPLTDTQYF.

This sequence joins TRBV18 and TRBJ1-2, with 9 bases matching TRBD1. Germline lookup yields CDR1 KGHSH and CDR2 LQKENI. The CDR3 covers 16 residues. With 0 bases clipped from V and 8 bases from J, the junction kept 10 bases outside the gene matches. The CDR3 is CASSPPGQGLSRGYTF. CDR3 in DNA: TGTGCCAGCTCACCACCGGGACAGGGCCTCTCGAGGGGCTACACCTTC.

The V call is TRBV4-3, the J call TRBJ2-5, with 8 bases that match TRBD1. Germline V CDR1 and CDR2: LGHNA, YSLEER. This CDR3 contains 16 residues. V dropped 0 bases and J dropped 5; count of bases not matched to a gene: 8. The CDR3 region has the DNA TGCGCCAGCAGCCAAGATTGGCAGGGGGCGGGGGAGACCCAGTACTTC. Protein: CASSQDWQGAGETQYF.

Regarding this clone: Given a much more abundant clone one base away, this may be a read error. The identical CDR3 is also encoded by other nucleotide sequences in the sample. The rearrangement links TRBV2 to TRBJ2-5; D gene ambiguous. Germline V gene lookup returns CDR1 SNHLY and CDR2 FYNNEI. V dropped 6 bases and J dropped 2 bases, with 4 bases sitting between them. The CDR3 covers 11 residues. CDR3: CASSPQETQYF. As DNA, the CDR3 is TGTGCCAGCAGCCCTCAAGAGACCCAGTACTTC.

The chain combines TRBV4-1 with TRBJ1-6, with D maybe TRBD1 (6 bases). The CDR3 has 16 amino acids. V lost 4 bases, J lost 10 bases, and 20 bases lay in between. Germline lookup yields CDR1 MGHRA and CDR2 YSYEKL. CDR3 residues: CASSRLPGGLSSPLHF. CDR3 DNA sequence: TGCGCCAGCAGCCGCCTCCCGGGGGGCTTAAGCTCACCCCTCCACTTT.

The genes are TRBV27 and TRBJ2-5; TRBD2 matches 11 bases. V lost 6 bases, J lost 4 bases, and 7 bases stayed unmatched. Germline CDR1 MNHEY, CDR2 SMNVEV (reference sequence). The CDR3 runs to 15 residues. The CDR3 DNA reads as TGTGCCAGCAGACTAGCGGGAGTCCCCGGAGAGACCCAGTACTTC. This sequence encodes CASRLAGVPGETQYF.

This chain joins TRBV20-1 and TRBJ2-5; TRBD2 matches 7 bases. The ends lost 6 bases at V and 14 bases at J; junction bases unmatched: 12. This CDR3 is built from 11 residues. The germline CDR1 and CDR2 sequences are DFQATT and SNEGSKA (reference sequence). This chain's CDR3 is CSARLGGESYF. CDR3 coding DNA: TGCAGTGCGCGCCTTGGGGGGGAGTCTTACTTC.